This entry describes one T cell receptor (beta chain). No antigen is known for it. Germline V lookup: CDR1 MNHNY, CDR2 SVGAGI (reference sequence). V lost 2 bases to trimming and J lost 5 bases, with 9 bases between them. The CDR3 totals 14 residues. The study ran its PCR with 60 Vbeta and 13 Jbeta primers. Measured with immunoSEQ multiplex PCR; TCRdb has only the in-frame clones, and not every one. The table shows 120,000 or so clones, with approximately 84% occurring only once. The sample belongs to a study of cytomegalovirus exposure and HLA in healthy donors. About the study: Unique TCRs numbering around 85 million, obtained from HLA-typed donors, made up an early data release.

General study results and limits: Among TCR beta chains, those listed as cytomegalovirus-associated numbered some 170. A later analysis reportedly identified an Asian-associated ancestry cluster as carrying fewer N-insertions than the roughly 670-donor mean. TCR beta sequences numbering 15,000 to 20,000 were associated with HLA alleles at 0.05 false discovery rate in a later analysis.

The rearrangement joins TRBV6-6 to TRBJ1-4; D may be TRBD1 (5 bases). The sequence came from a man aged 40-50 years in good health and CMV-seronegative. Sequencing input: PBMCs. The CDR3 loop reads CASSYGRTNEKLFF. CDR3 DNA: TGTGCCAGCAGTTACGGCCGGACAAATGAAAAACTGTTTTTT.